This T cell receptor (beta chain) was sequenced for a study of cytomegalovirus exposure and HLA in healthy donors (dated by TCRdb to 2016 to 2017). With respect to the entire study: An earlier analysis of some 600 of the donors reported about 260 Gb of sequence data and 90 million to 120 million unique TCR beta sequences obtained from around 180 million T cells. About 310 gigabases of sequencing data and approximately 93 million unique TCR sequences were included in an early release covering around 600 HLA-typed donors. Among the roughly 390 genotyped donors, around 81% belonged to the genetic ancestry cluster associated with self-reported Caucasian donors. The study was designed to test whether signatures of past pathogen exposure could be identified by cataloging public T cell receptors. The study used immunosequencing to profile the T cell repertoires of 670 or so subjects and linked those repertoires to cytomegalovirus serostatus. A separate validation cohort of 100 to 150 different subjects was used in addition to the roughly 670-subject first cohort. To predict cytomegalovirus infection status, the study combined high-throughput TCR immunosequencing, statistical association of individual TCRs with disease status, and machine learning. A later analysis re-examined previously published TCR beta repertoires from 600 to 700 donors and added high-resolution HLA genotyping to investigate patterns of TCR occurrence. Rather than using new phenotypic data, the later analysis identified candidate immune exposures from TCR beta sequences and from how often those sequences occurred across donors. In an earlier analysis of over 550 of the donors, high-throughput TCR beta sequencing was used to judge whether each TCR beta V gene segment behaved as functional or pseudogenic. Donor age, sex, ethnicity and CMV serostatus were collected together with the repertoire data. A later genetic analysis used genome-wide SNP genotypes for about 60% of the roughly 700 donors, treating that subset as a discovery cohort. All discovery cohort repertoires had been generated using a single sequencing platform. HLA typing included class I and class II loci at four-digit resolution. The number of typed donors differed by locus: roughly 629-640 for A, B, C, DRB1 and DQB1; roughly 510 for DQA1; around 580 for DPA1; and about 470 for DPB1. Roughly 5 DR-DQ haplotypes were treated as single units for association and clustering because of strong linkage in the cohort. Across 398 genotyped donors of the cohort, an average of about 240,000 unique TCR beta nucleotide sequences per donor were sequenced, and roughly a sixth of those sequences were non-productive.

Libraries were constructed by the immunoSEQ multiplex PCR assay. The multiplex PCR relied on a mix of 60 forward primers for TCR Vbeta segments and 13 reverse primers for TCR Jbeta segments. The CDR3 region of rearranged TCR beta genes was amplified from genomic DNA with a multiplex PCR assay. The Illumina HiSeq System was used to sequence the amplified TCR beta libraries as 87-base-pair reads. Regarding the original processing steps: In a later analysis, roughly 80 million unique TCR beta chains were counted across the 690 or so repertoires, and approximately 11 million of these chains were shared by at least two donors. A nearest-neighbor algorithm error-corrected the raw reads and collapsed the reads into unique sequences, merging closely related sequences to remove PCR and sequencing errors. V, D and J gene segments were assigned by aligning CDR3 sequences to IMGT reference sequences. For a sequence to be retained, a match of at least six nucleotides to both a V gene segment and a J gene segment was required. Rearrangements were called productive when the CDR3 lacked stop codons and stayed in frame with V and J; all others were non-productive. Following IMGT convention, CDR3 was defined as the stretch from the second conserved V-encoded cysteine to the conserved J-encoded phenylalanine. The earlier analysis of about 620 of the donors excluded sequences that lacked an unambiguous match to a single V gene segment. An earlier analysis of several hundred of the donors called V segments functional above 56.7% productive rearrangements and segregating when the between-donor standard deviation exceeded 5%. A statistical classification framework was built to diagnose cytomegalovirus status from the catalog of TCR beta chain sequences. In a later analysis, TCR nucleotide sequences were compared against IMGT/GENE-DB human TR gene sequences so that V and J genes could be assigned. Using the TCRdist pipeline, a later analysis assigned CDR3 sequences along with most-parsimonious VDJ recombination scenarios. In a later analysis, each TCR beta chain was defined by its CDR3 amino acid sequence together with its V-gene family, and reads lacking a unique V-gene family were excluded. A later analysis removed 600 or so highly shared, low-generation-probability nucleotide sequences to deal with suspected cross-contamination and a sequencing artifact. In a later analysis, a clonal expansion index was calculated for each public chain from normalized within-repertoire ranks of inferred template counts. Generation probabilities in a later analysis came from a VDJ recombination model fitted to out-of-frame rearrangements, and those results were checked against IGoR. Hypergeometric tests were used in a later analysis to score TCR-TCR, TCR-HLA and TCR-CMV co-occurrence, with a repertoire-size bias correction applied to the TCR pairs. A later analysis estimated false discovery rates by permuting HLA or CMV assignments 20 times. In a later analysis, co-occurring TCRs were grouped with DBSCAN, and TCRdist sequence similarity was added when clustering was performed within HLA-allele-positive subsets. Repertoires with fewer than 30,000 or more than 120,000 public chains, plus five repertoires with anomalous nucleotide sharing, were excluded from co-occurrence clustering. The immuneACCESS repertoire file appears here via TCRdb, limited to in-frame rearrangements. These files lack a portion of the clones; in checked studies, under half of the deficit traces to unresolved V genes, and the cause of the others is not known. V and J calls and clone size are copied from that table; D and trimming were computed from the DNA. The sample has more than 150,000 clones on record, around 76% of them singletons. Of the sample, 2% to 2.5% is held by the ten largest clones.

In total, more than 500 healthy bone marrow donors made up the cohort. At the time of sampling, every cohort member was nominally healthy, though immune exposures that went unrecorded were likely present. The donor tested CMV seropositive, placing the donor among the 250 to 300 seropositive members of the cohort. Each donor provided a peripheral blood sample, and peripheral blood mononuclear cells were used for TCR beta sequencing. Genomic DNA extraction from the blood cell samples was performed with the Qiagen DNeasy Blood Extraction Kit. On this clone itself: Its antigen has not been determined. Within one base of it there is no much larger clone, and no base qualities were kept.

The germline V gene (reference sequence) sets CDR1 to LNHDA and CDR2 to SQIVND. The CDR3 measures 17 amino acids from cysteine to phenylalanine. CDR3 DNA is the only sequence kept; it has 51 bases, read in frame from the first base. Trimming removed 3 bases from V and 5 bases from J; the gene matches leave 12 bases unexplained. Beyond this particular receptor, the publication reports: In a later genetic analysis, a missense DCLRE1C variant was associated with V-gene and J-gene trimming of TCR beta chains, and the association was replicated in an independent cohort. In vitro tests confirmed that three of the cytomegalovirus-associated TCR beta chains recognize cytomegalovirus antigens. In a later genetic analysis, fewer N-insertions in productive TCRs were reported among donors in an Asian-associated ancestry cluster than the roughly 710-donor mean. Most TCR sequences were seen in very few donors, while some public TCRs were found in many individuals. The classifier was reported to diagnose cytomegalovirus status with high specificity and sensitivity in both the original and validation cohorts. Some IMGT-functional V segments, including TRBV6-2 and TRBV6-3, could not be distinguished by the 87-base-pair reads and were therefore excluded. Strong co-occurrence of HLA alleles, especially DR and DQ, made assigning TCR associations to individual alleles difficult. Presence/absence analyses assumed roughly uniform sequencing depth across donors, an assumption that may not hold. Because HLA typing was missing for some donors at each locus, association tests included only the typed subset. A later analysis associated 15,000 to 20,000 TCR beta sequences with specific HLA alleles at a false discovery rate of 0.05. In a later analysis, most CMV-associated TCR beta chains were found to appear HLA-restricted, with HLA associations seemingly driven largely by CMV exposure. CMV serostatus was the only immune exposure information available for the cohort. A further reported finding was that TCR beta sequences accurately predicted the HLA-A and HLA-B alleles for most subjects in the first cohort. In a later analysis, HLA-associated TCR beta chains were found to be more clonally expanded and to have lower generation probabilities than equally common non-associated chains. Only TCR beta chains were sequenced in this cohort, and the absence of alpha or paired-chain data limited detectable features. It was suggested by the authors that the approach could potentially be generalized to other disease states and immunological phenotypes. Because counts were too low, some 16 rarely observed V segments, including chromosome 9 orphons, were excluded from the earlier analysis of fewer than 650 of the donors. Broadly in line with IMGT annotations, most TCR beta V segments showed up in productive rearrangements about 87% or about 30% of the time in an earlier analysis of 450 to 750 of the donors. A cluster of highly shared sequence variants was judged likely to be a technical artifact of the sequencing pipeline. Linkage disequilibrium might explain the correlated functional status among segregating V segments, but an unknown experimental factor could not be ruled out. In a later analysis, several top co-occurrence clusters were reported to appear linked to parvovirus B19, influenza, CMV and Epstein-Barr virus. The study listed 150 to 200 TCR beta chains as associated with cytomegalovirus. In a later analysis, the rate of TCR association differed among HLA loci, with DRB1 alleles having the most associated TCRs and HLA-C alleles having the fewest.

The sequence derives from a woman aged 25 to 39 in good health and CMV-seropositive. Sequencing was carried out using PBMCs. The rearranged chain carries TRBV19 and TRBJ1-5, with 8 central nucleotides matching TRBD1. The CDR3 is CASSMPPWTGSDQPQHF. The bases are TGTGCCAGTAGTATGCCCCCTTGGACAGGGTCGGATCAGCCCCAGCATTTT.